One sample yielded the 31 T cell receptor beta chains listed below, sequenced in a study of T cell responses to AZD1222 COVID-19 vaccine. Assay: immunoSEQ multiplex PCR; the TCRdb copy retains only in-frame clones and omits some. Of tens of thousands of clones listed, about 80% are singletons. Here the sequenced sample was peripheral blood, taken 28 days after the second AZD1222 dose. The receptor source for this set is an adult who received the AZD1222 COVID-19 vaccine.

The chain joins TRBV7-8 to TRBJ1-6, with TRBD1 identical over 7 bases. The CDR3 spans 16 residues. Per germline, CDR1 SGHVS and CDR2 FQNEAQ. Trimming took 2 bases from V and 1 from J; bases not matched to a gene: 2. This chain's CDR3 is CASSLSQGSYNSPLHF. In DNA form, the CDR3 reads TGTGCCAGCAGCTTATCACAGGGGTCCTATAATTCACCCCTCCACTTT. The variable domain in full, completed from reference TRBV7-8 and TRBJ1-6, reads GAGVSQSPRYKVAKRGQDVALRCDPISGHVSLFWYQQALGQGPEFLTYFQNEAQLDKSGLPSDRFFAERPEGSVSTLKIQRTQQEDSAVYLCASSLSQGSYNSPLHFGNGTRLTVT.

CDR3 residues: CASRMEDIVETQYF. The CDR3 DNA reads TGTGCCAGCAGGATGGAGGACATAGTGGAGACCCAGTACTTC. The chain joins TRBV2 to TRBJ2-5; D is tentatively TRBD1 or TRBD2 (5 bases each). Germline V gene data show CDR1 as SNHLY and CDR2 as FYNNEI. With 6 bases removed from V and 5 bases from J, the gap between germline ends came to 16 bases. The CDR3 consists of 14 residues.

The chain is built from TRBV5-4 and TRBJ1-4, with 8 bases identical to TRBD1. The CDR3 is 14 amino acids. The V gene's germline CDR1 is SGHNT and CDR2 YYREEE (reference sequence). The V gene end was trimmed by 4 bases and the J gene end by 8 bases; junction bases not matched to a gene: 7. CDR3: CASSEDRAHEKLFF. The CDR3 region has the DNA TGTGCCAGCAGCGAGGACAGGGCCCACGAAAAACTGTTTTTT.

The V gene is TRBV5-1, the J gene TRBJ1-5; D possibly corresponds to TRBD1 (6 bases). Trimming removed 2 bases at V and 2 bases at J, with 8 bases between. This CDR3 is 14 amino acids long. The germline gives CDR1 SGHRS, CDR2 YFSETQ. In nucleotides, the CDR3 is TGCGCCAGCAGCTTACAGGGCGGCAATCAGCCCCAGCATTTT. Translated: CASSLQGGNQPQHF.

The gene calls are TRBV21-1 and TRBJ2-1; the tabulated D call, TRBD1, remains unverified against the DNA. TRBV21-1 is a pseudogene. The CDR3 totals 15 residues. CDR3 loop: CASSTRDRIYNEQFF. The CDR3 nucleotides read TGTGCCAGCAGCACGCGGGACAGAATTTACAATGAGCAGTTCTTC.

This chain connects TRBV19 to TRBJ1-2; TRBD1 aligns across 10 bases. Unmatched junction bases numbered 10, after V lost 6 bases and J lost 3 bases. CDR1 LNHDA and CDR2 SQIVND come from the germline V gene (reference sequence). The CDR3 consists of 16 residues. The CDR3 DNA reads TGTGCCAGTAGCCCCGGGACAGGGGTCGATGACTATGGCTACACCTTC. This gives the protein CASSPGTGVDDYGYTF.

This sequence joins TRBV19 and TRBJ2-2; D is unresolved. V lost 4 bases and J lost 0, with 12 bases in between. Germline CDR1 LNHDA, CDR2 SQIVND (reference sequence). The CDR3 is made up of 16 amino acids. The CDR3 loop reads CASSTAAIANTGELFF. For the CDR3, the DNA is TGTGCCAGTAGTACGGCGGCGATCGCGAACACCGGGGAGCTGTTTTTT.

The chain carries TRBV12-3 or TRBV12-4 and TRBJ1-5; D not certain. The CDR3 length is 13 residues. Trimming left V 6 bases short and J 2 bases short, with 8 bases between. For the CDR3, the DNA is TGTGCCAGCAGCCCCTTCGGCAATCAGCCCCAGCATTTT. It encodes CASSPFGNQPQHF.

As to this clone: Relative to the germline gene, one junction end is altered; a read error may explain this. CDR3 sequence reads: CASSVGSGLGENLFF. The CDR3 DNA is TGTGCCAGCAGCGTAGGATCAGGCCTCGGGGAAAATCTGTTTTTT. The chain employs TRBV9 and TRBJ1-4; no definite D call. Germline lookup yields CDR1 SGDLS and CDR2 YYNGEE. This CDR3 spans 15 amino acids.

The CDR3 DNA reads TGTGCCAGCAGCTTGTTGGTAGCGGGGGCGAATGAGCAGTTCTTC. It codes for CASSLLVAGANEQFF. The genes are TRBV5-4 and TRBJ2-1; 9 bases line up with TRBD2. V was clipped by 1 base and J by 7 bases; unmatched bases: 6. The CDR3 is 15 amino acids. Looked up from germline, CDR1 is SGHNT and CDR2 is YYREEE (reference sequence).

This chain joins TRBV24-1 and TRBJ2-3, with D perhaps matching TRBD1 (5 bases). The CDR3 consists of 15 residues. The germline gives CDR1 KGHDR, CDR2 SFDVKD. Trimming removed 1 base at V and 0 bases at J, with 7 bases between. The CDR3 sequence: CATSDFRGSTDTQYF. The CDR3 DNA sequence: TGTGCCACCAGTGATTTTAGGGGCAGCACAGATACGCAGTATTTT.

This chain joins TRBV11-2 and TRBJ1-6, with D tentatively TRBD1 (5 bases). This CDR3 has 15 amino acids. Looked up from germline, CDR1 is SGHAT and CDR2 is FQNNGV. Trimming left V 5 bases short and J 6 bases short, with 14 bases between. CDR3 sequence (DNA): TGTGCCAGCAGCACCCGGGACGGAAGTAATTCACCCCTCCACTTT. It encodes CASSTRDGSNSPLHF.

In this sample, this clone turned up once. The J gene is TRBJ1-3, the V gene TRBV30; perhaps TRBD1 as D (6 bases). The CDR3 spans 14 residues. Per the germline V gene, CDR1 is GTSNPN and CDR2 is SVGIG (reference sequence). Trimming stripped 6 bases from V and 0 bases from J, with 12 bases between. This CDR3 is CACTGPRSGNTIYF. The CDR3 DNA reads TGTGCCTGTACAGGGCCCCGCTCTGGAAACACCATATATTTT. Drawing the rest from reference TRBV30 and TRBJ1-3, the complete variable domain is SQTIHQWPATLVQPVGSPLSLECTVEGTSNPNLYWYRQAAGRGLQLLFYSVGIGQISSEVPQNLSASRPQDRQFILSSKKLLLSDSGFYLCACTGPRSGNTIYFGEGSWLTVV.

This clone was observed a few times. The J gene is TRBJ2-7, the V gene TRBV5-1, with D possibly matching TRBD1 (6 bases). The CDR3 is made up of 14 amino acids. Germline CDR1 reads SGHRS; CDR2 reads YFSETQ. Trimming pared 4 bases from V and 2 bases from J, leaving 13 bases between. In DNA form, the CDR3 reads TGCGCCAGCAGCCTTGGGGACAAAGCCTACGAGCAGTACTTC. Translating it yields CASSLGDKAYEQYF.

The rearrangement joins TRBV7-9 to TRBJ1-5; 7 bases agree with TRBD1. The CDR3 totals 14 residues. V shed 5 bases and J 9 bases; nucleotides not matched to a gene: 10. Germline CDR1 reads SEHNR; CDR2 reads FQNEAQ (reference sequence). As DNA, the CDR3 is TGTGCCAGCAGCGCCGGACAGGCGAAGGGGCCCCAGCATTTT. Translating gives CASSAGQAKGPQHF.

The chain combines TRBV7-9 with TRBJ1-1; TRBD1 matches 10 bases. The trim removed 4 bases at V and 6 bases at J, leaving 14 bases unmatched. This CDR3 contains 17 residues. CDR1 is SEHNR, CDR2 FQNEAQ, per germline (reference sequence). The CDR3: CASSSRQGANLRAEAFF. The CDR3 coding sequence is TGTGCCAGCAGCTCTCGACAGGGGGCAAACCTTAGGGCTGAAGCTTTCTTT.

The chain combines TRBV7-6 with TRBJ1-2, with TRBD1 as a possible D gene (6 bases). V lost 5 bases, J lost 4 bases, and 17 bases lay in between. Germline CDR1 is SGHVS and CDR2 is FNYEAQ. This CDR3 contains 15 residues. Here the CDR3 reads CASSNYGQSAYGYTF. The CDR3 nucleotides are TGTGCCAGCAGCAATTATGGACAGTCAGCCTATGGCTACACCTTC. Complete variable domain (other parts from reference TRBV7-6 and TRBJ1-2): GAGVSQSPRYKVTKRGQDVALRCDPISGHVSLYWYRQALGQGPEFLTYFNYEAQQDKSGLPNDRFSAERPEGSISTLTIQRTEQRDSAMYRCASSNYGQSAYGYTFGSGTRLTVV.

J is TRBJ1-1 and V is TRBV7-6; a weak D match, TRBD1 (6 bases). There are 13 residues in the CDR3. The ends were cut back, 1 base at V and 7 bases at J, with 10 bases in the middle. In germline, CDR1 is SGHVS, CDR2 FNYEAQ. CDR3 sequence (DNA): TGTGCCAGCAGCTTAGGGGAGGACAGTGAAGCTTTCTTT. It codes for CASSLGEDSEAFF.

This chain connects TRBV19 to TRBJ2-6, with D possibly TRBD2 on 5 matching bases. The V end was cut by 7 bases, the J end by 3 bases, with 13 bases between. Germline CDR1 and CDR2: LNHDA and SQIVND (reference sequence). This CDR3 is built from 15 residues. CDR3 DNA: TGTGCCAGTAAAGTGGCGGGTCATGGGGCCAACGTCCTGACTTTC. This gives the protein CASKVAGHGANVLTF.

The V gene is TRBV27, the J gene TRBJ2-1; D unresolved. This CDR3 contains 12 residues. Trimming cost V 2 bases and J 6 bases, with 5 bases left between them. The germline V gene encodes CDR1 MNHEY and CDR2 SMNVEV (reference sequence). In DNA form, the CDR3 reads TGTGCCAGCAGTTTAAAGGTCAATGAGCAGTTCTTC. It codes for CASSLKVNEQFF.

This sequence joins TRBV19 and TRBJ1-3; maybe TRBD1 (5 bases). Germline V gives CDR1 LNHDA, CDR2 SQIVND (reference sequence). This CDR3 comprises 13 residues. Trimming stripped 5 bases from V and 1 base from J, with 6 bases between. The CDR3 here is CASSQGSGNTIYF. The CDR3 DNA reads TGTGCCAGTAGTCAGGGATCTGGAAACACCATATATTTT.

The rearrangement joins TRBV19 to TRBJ1-5; a possible D gene is TRBD1 (5 bases). The ends were cut back, 5 bases at V and 9 bases at J, with 17 bases in the middle. The CDR3 consists of 14 residues. CDR1 is LNHDA and CDR2 is SQIVND in the germline V gene (reference sequence). The DNA of the CDR3 is TGTGCCAGTAGTTCACGCGGGGGTCCCGGGCCCCAGCATTTT. This encodes CASSSRGGPGPQHF.

For the CDR3, the DNA is TGCGCCAGCAGTGAGAGGCAGGGAGGGAGGAGCAATCAGCCCCAGCATTTT. Amino acids: CASSERQGGRSNQPQHF. The chain uses TRBV10-2 and TRBJ1-5, with D possibly matching TRBD1 (5 bases). CDR3 length: 17 amino acids. Germline CDR1 is WSHSY and CDR2 is SAAADI. V was cut by 2 bases and J by 1 base, with 15 bases left in between.

The chain uses TRBV9 and TRBJ1-1; D call uncertain. Trimming took off 3 bases at V and 6 bases at J, with 12 bases between the two ends. Germline CDR1 and CDR2: SGDLS and YYNGEE. This CDR3 has 13 residues. The DNA for the CDR3 is TGTGCCAGCAGCGCTGAGTTATACGCTGAAGCTTTCTTT. Amino acid sequence: CASSAELYAEAFF. Full variable domain (missing parts from reference TRBV9 and TRBJ1-1): DSGVTQTPKHLITATGQRVTLRCSPRSGDLSVYWYQQSLDQGLQFLIQYYNGEERAKGNILERFSAQQFPDLHSELNLSSLELGDSALYFCASSAELYAEAFFGQGTRLTVV.

The chain combines TRBV5-1 with TRBJ2-1; D remains unclear. CDR3 length equals 12 residues. Between the trimmed V and J ends, which lost 1 base and 8 bases, there was a span of 7 bases. Germline V CDR1 and CDR2: SGHRS, YFSETQ. The CDR3 spells CASSLTDDEQFF. The DNA of the CDR3 is TGCGCCAGCAGCTTGACAGATGATGAGCAGTTCTTC.

CDR3 sequence (DNA): TGTGCCAGCAGTTTGAGAGACAGGGCGGACTATGGCTACACCTTC. Protein: CASSLRDRADYGYTF. The rearrangement joins TRBV28 to TRBJ1-2; 7 bases align to TRBD1. This CDR3 contains 15 residues. From germline, CDR1 is MDHEN and CDR2 SYDVKM. The junction had 7 bases not matched to a gene; V was cut back by 3 bases and J by 3 bases.

The genes are TRBV6-5 and TRBJ1-2, with TRBD1 matching 7 bases. In germline, CDR1 is MNHEY, CDR2 SVGAGI. V dropped 6 bases and J dropped 2; count of bases not matched to a gene: 6. CDR3 length: 14 amino acids. CDR3 sequence: CASRARGQNYGYTF. Written as DNA, the CDR3 is TGTGCCAGCAGAGCGCGGGGACAGAACTATGGCTACACCTTC.

The chain links TRBV28 to TRBJ1-4, with D perhaps TRBD1 (5 bases). CDR1 is MDHEN and CDR2 is SYDVKM in the germline V gene. V was clipped by 7 bases and J by 4 bases, with 16 bases between them. The CDR3 totals 15 residues. In DNA, the CDR3 is TGTGCCAGCATAAGAGGGGTAGCGGGTAATGAAAAACTGTTTTTT. Amino acids: CASIRGVAGNEKLFF.

The chain employs TRBV6-5 and TRBJ2-7; D is tentatively TRBD1 or TRBD2 (5 bases each). V shed 7 bases and J shed 7 bases, with 17 bases lying between them. Germline lookup yields CDR1 MNHEY and CDR2 SVGAGI. This CDR3 has 13 residues. This CDR3 is CASTIPGREEQYF. Written as DNA, the CDR3 is TGTGCCAGCACTATCCCGGGACGCGAGGAGCAGTACTTC.

The V gene is TRBV7-8, the J gene TRBJ2-2; 7 bases agree with TRBD2. Germline V gene sequence: CDR1 SGHVS, CDR2 FQNEAQ. V lost 3 bases, J lost 1 base, and 8 bases stayed unmatched. This CDR3 is built from 17 residues. In DNA form, the CDR3 reads TGTGCCAGCAGCTTGGGGGGGAGCGGGATGAACACCGGGGAGCTGTTTTTT. This encodes CASSLGGSGMNTGELFF.

The V call is TRBV5-1, the J call TRBJ2-3; D remains ambiguous. Germline loops: CDR1 SGHRS, CDR2 YFSETQ. The CDR3 spans 13 residues. V lost 0 bases and J 6 bases, leaving 8 bases between the germline ends. The CDR3 protein is CASSLGDGDTQYF. The CDR3 DNA sequence: TGCGCCAGCAGCTTGGGCGACGGCGATACGCAGTATTTT.